Given below is one T cell receptor (beta chain) in context. Antigen unknown. The CDR3 is 16 residues long. The germline gives CDR1 SEHNR, CDR2 FQNEAQ (reference sequence). The V and J ends lost 2 bases and 8 bases, in that order; junction bases with no gene match: 11. In the ophthalmopathy cohort, Clinical Activity Score was at least 3, NOSPECS grade at least 4, and duration under 3 months. Amplified regions were TCR beta CDR3 sequences from RNA transcripts. HTBI primers were employed in a first-round RT-PCR of the TCR CDR3. TCRdb ran MiXCR on the multiplex PCR reads and lists one entry per CDR3 protein. The table lists approximately 410,000 distinct CDR3 sequences, 14% to 15% of them singletons. This sample is part of a study of T cells in Graves' hyperthyroidism and ophthalmopathy. Regarding the study as a whole: Ophthalmopathy was predicted by the model a median of around 5.9 months ahead of onset.

The sequencing input was blood. V usage is TRBV7-9 and J usage is TRBJ2-4, with 8 bases fitting TRBD2. The receptor comes from a man younger than 35 with Graves' ophthalmopathy. CDR3 in DNA: TGTGCCAGCAGCTTAATGTTGGCGGGGGGTCCGGACATTCAGTACTTC. It codes for CASSLMLAGGPDIQYF.